Below, one T cell receptor (beta chain) is given with its context. At deep level, the assay was performed. 150 to 250 ng DNA, 30,000 or so T cell genomes, went into each sorted-subset replicate PCR. Profiling relied on immunoSEQ multiplex PCR, and the TCRdb table lists in-frame clones only, not all of them. The repertoire has 2 million to 2.5 million clones, approximately 95% of them found once; the top ten carry approximately 0.13%. V was cut by 2 bases and J by 6 bases, with 13 bases left in between. The CDR3 is 15 residues long. Germline CDR1 reads MNHNS; CDR2 reads SASEGT. The data belong to a study of shared clonotypes between healthy human individuals. Study as a whole: Serving as donors were a couple of women and a few men, whose ages spanned 18 to 49.

This TCR came from a man younger than 30 in good health. V is TRBV6-1 and J is TRBJ2-2; unclear D gene. The sample was naive CD4+ T cells sorted from blood. The subset: CD45RA+ positively selected. CDR3 sequence reads: CASSEQPAVAGELFF. In DNA, the CDR3 is TGTGCCAGCAGTGAACAGCCCGCGGTGGCCGGGGAGCTGTTTTTT.